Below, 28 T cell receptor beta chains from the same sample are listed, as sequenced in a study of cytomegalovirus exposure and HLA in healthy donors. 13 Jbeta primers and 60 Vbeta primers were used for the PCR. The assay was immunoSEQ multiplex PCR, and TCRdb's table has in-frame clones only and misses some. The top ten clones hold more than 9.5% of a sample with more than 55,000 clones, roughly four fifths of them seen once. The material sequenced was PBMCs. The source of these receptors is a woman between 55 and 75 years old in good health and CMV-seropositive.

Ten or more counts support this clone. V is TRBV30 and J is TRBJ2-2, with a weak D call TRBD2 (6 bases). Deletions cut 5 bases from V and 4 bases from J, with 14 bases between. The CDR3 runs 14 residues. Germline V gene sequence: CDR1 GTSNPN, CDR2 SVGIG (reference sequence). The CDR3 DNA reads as TGTGCCTGGGAGGAGGGCCGTAGCACCGGGGAGCTGTTTTTT. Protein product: CAWEEGRSTGELFF.

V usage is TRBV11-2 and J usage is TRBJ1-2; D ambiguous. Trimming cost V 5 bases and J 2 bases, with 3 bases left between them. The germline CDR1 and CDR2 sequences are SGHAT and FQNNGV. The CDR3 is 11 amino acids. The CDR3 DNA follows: TGTGCCAGCAGCCAGAACTATGGCTACACCTTC. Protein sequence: CASSQNYGYTF.

This chain's CDR3 is CASSLYGTDYEQYF. DNA of the CDR3: TGTGCCAGCAGCTTATATGGGACAGACTACGAGCAGTACTTC. V and J are TRBV13 and TRBJ2-7, with 7 bases aligning to TRBD1. The germline V gene has CDR1 PRHDT and CDR2 FYEKMQ (reference sequence). Losses at the gene ends were 2 bases for V and 3 bases for J; bases not matched to a gene: 4. This CDR3 has 14 amino acids.

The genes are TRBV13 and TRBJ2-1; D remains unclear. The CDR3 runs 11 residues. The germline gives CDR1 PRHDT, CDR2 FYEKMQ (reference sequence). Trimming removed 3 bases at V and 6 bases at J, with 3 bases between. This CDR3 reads CASSFINEQFF. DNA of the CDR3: TGTGCCAGCAGCTTTATCAATGAGCAGTTCTTC.

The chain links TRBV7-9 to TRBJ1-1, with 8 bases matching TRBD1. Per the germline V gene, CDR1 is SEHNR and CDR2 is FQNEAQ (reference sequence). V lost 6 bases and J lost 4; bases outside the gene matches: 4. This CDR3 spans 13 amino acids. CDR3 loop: CASREQGGTEAFF. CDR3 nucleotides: TGTGCCAGCAGAGAACAGGGGGGCACTGAAGCTTTCTTT.

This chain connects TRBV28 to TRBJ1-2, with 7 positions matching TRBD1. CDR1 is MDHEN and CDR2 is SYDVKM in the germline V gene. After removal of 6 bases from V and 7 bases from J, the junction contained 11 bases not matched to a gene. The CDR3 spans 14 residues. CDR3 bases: TGTGCCAGCAGACGAGGGGGGACAGAGCTTGGCTACACCTTC. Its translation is CASRRGGTELGYTF.

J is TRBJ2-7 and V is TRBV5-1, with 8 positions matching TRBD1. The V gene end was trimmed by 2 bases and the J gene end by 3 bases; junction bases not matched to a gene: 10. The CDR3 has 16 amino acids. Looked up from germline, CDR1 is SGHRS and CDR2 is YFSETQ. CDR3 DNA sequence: TGCGCCAGCAGCTTTGAGCCGGGACAGGTCGTCTACGAGCAGTACTTC. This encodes CASSFEPGQVVYEQYF.

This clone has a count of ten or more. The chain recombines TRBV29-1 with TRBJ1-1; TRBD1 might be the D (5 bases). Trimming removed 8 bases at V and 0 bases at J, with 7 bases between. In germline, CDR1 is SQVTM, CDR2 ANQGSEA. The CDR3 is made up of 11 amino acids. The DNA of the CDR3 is TGCAGCTCGACAGTGAACACTGAAGCTTTCTTT. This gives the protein CSSTVNTEAFF.

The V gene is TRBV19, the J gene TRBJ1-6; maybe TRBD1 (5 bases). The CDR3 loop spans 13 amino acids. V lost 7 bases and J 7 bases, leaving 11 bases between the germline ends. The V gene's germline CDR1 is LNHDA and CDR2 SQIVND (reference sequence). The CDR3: CASKIPGNSPLHF. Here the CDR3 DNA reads TGTGCCAGTAAGATCCCAGGGAATTCACCCCTCCACTTT.

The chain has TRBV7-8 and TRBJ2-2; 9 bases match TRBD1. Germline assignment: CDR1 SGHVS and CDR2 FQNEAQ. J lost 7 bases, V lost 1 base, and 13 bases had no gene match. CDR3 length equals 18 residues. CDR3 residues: CASSLVGWDRVKVGELFF. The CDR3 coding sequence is TGTGCCAGCAGCTTAGTGGGATGGGACAGGGTAAAAGTCGGGGAGCTGTTTTTT.

The CDR3 bases are TGTGCCAGCAGCCCGCCTCTCACCGCGGGAGTCTACGAGCAGTACTTC. It specifies CASSPPLTAGVYEQYF. The chain is built from TRBV7-8 and TRBJ2-7; TRBD2 matches at 7 bases. With V trimmed by 5 bases and J by 3 bases, 13 bases remained unmatched. The length of the CDR3 is 16 residues. The germline CDR1 and CDR2 sequences are SGHVS and FQNEAQ.

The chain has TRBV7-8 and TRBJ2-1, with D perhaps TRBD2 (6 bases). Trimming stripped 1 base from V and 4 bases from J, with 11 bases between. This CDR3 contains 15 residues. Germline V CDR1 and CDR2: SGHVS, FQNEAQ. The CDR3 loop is CASSLGGGMYNEQFF. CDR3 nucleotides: TGTGCCAGCAGCTTAGGCGGCGGGATGTACAATGAGCAGTTCTTC.

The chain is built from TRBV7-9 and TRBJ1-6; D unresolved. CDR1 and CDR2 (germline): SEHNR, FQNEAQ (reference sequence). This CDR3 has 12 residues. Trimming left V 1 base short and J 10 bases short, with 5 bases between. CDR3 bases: TGTGCCAGCAGCTTAGGCGGGTCACCCCTCCACTTT. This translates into CASSLGGSPLHF.

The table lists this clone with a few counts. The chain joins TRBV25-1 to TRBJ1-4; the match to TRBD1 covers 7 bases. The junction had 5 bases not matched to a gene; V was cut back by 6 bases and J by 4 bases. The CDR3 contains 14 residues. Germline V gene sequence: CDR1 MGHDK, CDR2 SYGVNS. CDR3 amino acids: CASSADRYNEKLFF. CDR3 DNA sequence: TGTGCCAGCAGCGCGGACAGGTATAATGAAAAACTGTTTTTT.

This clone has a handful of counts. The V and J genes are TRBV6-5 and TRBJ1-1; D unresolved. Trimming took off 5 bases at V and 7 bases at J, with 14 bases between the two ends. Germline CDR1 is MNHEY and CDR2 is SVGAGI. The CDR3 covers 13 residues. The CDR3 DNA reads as TGTGCCAGCAGTCGGCTGGGCCCAGATGAAGCTTTCTTT. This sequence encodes CASSRLGPDEAFF.

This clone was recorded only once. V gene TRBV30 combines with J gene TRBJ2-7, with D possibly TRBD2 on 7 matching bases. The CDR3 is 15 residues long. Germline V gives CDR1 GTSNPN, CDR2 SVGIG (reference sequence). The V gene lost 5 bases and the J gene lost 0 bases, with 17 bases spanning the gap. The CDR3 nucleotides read TGTGCCTGGGGGGGGAGGGCAGGGGTCTCCTACGAGCAGTACTTC. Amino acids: CAWGGRAGVSYEQYF.

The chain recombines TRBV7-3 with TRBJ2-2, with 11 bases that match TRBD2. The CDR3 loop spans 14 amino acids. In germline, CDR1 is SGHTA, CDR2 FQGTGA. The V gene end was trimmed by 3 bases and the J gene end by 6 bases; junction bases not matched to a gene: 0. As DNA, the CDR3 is TGTGCCAGCAGCTTTAGCGGGGGGGCCGGGGAGCTGTTTTTT. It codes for CASSFSGGAGELFF. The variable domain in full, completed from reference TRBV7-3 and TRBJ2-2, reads GAGVSQTPSNKVTEKGKYVELRCDPISGHTALYWYRQSLGQGPEFLIYFQGTGAADDSGLPNDRFFAVRPEGSVSTLKIQRTERGDSAVYLCASSFSGGAGELFFGEGSRLTVL.

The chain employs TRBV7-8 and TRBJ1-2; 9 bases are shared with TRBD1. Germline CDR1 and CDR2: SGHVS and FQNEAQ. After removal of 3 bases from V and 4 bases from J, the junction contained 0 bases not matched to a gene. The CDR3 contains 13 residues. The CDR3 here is CASSLGQGYGYTF. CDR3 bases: TGTGCCAGCAGCTTGGGACAGGGCTATGGCTACACCTTC.

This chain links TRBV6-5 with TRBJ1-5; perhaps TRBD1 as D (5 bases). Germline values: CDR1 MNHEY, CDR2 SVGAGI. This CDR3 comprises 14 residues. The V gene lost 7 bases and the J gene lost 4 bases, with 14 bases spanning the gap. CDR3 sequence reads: CASTPAGGNQPQHF. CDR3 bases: TGTGCCAGCACCCCGGCCGGGGGGAATCAGCCCCAGCATTTT.

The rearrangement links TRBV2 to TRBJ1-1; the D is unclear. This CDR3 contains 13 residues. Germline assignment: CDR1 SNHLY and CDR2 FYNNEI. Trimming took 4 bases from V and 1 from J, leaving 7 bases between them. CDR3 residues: CASSGAGNTEAFF. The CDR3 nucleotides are TGTGCCAGCAGTGGTGCAGGGAACACTGAAGCTTTCTTT. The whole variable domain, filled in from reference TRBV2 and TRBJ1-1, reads EPEVTQTPSHQVTQMGQEVILRCVPISNHLYFYWYRQILGQKVEFLVSFYNNEISEKSEIFDDQFSVERPDGSNFTLKIRSTKLEDSAMYFCASSGAGNTEAFFGQGTRLTVV.

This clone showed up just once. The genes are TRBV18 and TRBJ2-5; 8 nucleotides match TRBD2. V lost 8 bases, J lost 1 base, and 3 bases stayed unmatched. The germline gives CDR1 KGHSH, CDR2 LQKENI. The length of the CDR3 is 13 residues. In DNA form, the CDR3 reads TGTGCCAGCAAACTAGCGGCCCAAGAGACCCAGTACTTC. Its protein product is CASKLAAQETQYF.

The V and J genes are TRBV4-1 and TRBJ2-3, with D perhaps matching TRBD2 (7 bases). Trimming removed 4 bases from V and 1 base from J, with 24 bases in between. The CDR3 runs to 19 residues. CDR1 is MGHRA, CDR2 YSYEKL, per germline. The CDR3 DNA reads TGCGCCAGCAGCCGGACCTGGCCGAAAACAGGGAGGGGCACAGATACGCAGTATTTT. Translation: CASSRTWPKTGRGTDTQYF.

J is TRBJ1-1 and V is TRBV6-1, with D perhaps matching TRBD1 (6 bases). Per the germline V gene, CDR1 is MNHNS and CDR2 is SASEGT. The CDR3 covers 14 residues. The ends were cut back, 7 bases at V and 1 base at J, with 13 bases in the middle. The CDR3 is CASILTGQNTEAFF. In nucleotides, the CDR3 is TGTGCCAGCATCCTTACGGGACAGAACACTGAAGCTTTCTTT.

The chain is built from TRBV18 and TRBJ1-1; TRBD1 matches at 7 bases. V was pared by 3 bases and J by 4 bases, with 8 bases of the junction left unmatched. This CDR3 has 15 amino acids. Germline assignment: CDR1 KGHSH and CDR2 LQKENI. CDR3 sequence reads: CASSPPHRGGTEAFF. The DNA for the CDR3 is TGTGCCAGCTCACCCCCGCACAGGGGCGGCACTGAAGCTTTCTTT.

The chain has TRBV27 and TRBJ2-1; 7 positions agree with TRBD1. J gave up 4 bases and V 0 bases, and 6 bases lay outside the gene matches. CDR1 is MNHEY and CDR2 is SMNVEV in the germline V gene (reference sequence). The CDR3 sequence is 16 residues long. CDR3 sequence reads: CASSLSGQILYNEQFF. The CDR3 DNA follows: TGTGCCAGCAGTTTATCGGGACAGATACTTTACAATGAGCAGTTCTTC.

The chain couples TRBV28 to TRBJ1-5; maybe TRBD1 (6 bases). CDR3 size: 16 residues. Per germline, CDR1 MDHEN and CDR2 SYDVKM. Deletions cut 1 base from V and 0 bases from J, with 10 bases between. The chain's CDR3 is CASSLSQGPSNQPQHF. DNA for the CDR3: TGTGCCAGCAGTTTATCACAGGGCCCTAGCAATCAGCCCCAGCATTTT. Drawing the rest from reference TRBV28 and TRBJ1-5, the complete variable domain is DVKVTQSSRYLVKRTGEKVFLECVQDMDHENMFWYRQDPGLGLRLIYFSYDVKMKEKGDIPEGYSVSREKKERFSLILESASTNQTSMYLCASSLSQGPSNQPQHFGDGTRLSIL.

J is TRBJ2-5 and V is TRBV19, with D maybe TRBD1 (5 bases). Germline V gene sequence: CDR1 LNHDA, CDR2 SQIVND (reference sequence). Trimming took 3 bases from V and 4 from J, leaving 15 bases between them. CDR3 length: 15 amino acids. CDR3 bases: TGTGCCAGTAGTATTTCAGGGCTGGTAGGAGAGACCCAGTACTTC. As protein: CASSISGLVGETQYF.

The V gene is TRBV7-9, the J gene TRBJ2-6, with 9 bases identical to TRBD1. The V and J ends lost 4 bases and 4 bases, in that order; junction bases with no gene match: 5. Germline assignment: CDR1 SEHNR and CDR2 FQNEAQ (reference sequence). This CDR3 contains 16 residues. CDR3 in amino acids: CASSYNRGPGANVLTF. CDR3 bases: TGTGCCAGCAGCTACAACAGGGGGCCCGGGGCCAACGTCCTGACTTTC.